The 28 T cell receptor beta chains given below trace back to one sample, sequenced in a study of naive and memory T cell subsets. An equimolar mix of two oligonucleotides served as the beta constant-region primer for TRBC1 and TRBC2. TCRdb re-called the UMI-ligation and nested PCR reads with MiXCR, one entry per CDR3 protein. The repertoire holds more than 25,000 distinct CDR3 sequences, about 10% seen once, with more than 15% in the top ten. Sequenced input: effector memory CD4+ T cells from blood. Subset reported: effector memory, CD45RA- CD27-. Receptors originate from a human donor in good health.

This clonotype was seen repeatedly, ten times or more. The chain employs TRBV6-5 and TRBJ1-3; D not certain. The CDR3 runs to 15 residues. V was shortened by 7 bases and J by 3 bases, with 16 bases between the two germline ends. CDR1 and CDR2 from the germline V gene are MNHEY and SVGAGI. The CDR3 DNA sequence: TGTGCCAGCAAGGAATCATGGGGTTATGGAAACACCATATATTTT. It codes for CASKESWGYGNTIYF.

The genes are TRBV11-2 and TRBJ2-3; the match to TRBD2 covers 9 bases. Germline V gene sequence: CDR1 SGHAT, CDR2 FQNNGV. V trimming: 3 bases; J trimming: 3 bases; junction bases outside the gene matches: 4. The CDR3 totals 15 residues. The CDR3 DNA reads TGTGCCAGCAGCTTCTCGCTAGCGGGGACAGATACGCAGTATTTT. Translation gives CASSFSLAGTDTQYF.

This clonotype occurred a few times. This CDR3 reads CSARDISGRAGYNEQFF. The CDR3 DNA reads as TGCAGTGCTAGAGATATTAGCGGGAGGGCCGGCTACAATGAGCAGTTCTTC. The chain employs TRBV20-1 and TRBJ2-1, with 11 bases lining up with TRBD2. Germline-derived CDR1 and CDR2 are DFQATT and SNEGSKA (reference sequence). Germline trimming cut 0 bases from V and 3 bases from J; bases unmatched to any gene: 7. The CDR3 is 17 residues long.

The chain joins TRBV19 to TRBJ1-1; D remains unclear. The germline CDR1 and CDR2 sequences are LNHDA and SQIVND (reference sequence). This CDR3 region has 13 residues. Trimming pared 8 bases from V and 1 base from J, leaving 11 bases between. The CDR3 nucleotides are TGTGCCAGTCTCCCCCGAGAGAACACTGAAGCTTTCTTT. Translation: CASLPRENTEAFF. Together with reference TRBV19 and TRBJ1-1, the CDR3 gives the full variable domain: DGGITQSPKYLFRKEGQNVTLSCEQNLNHDAMYWYRQDPGQGLRLIYYSQIVNDFQKGDIAEGYSVSREKKESFPLTVTSAQKNPTAFYLCASLPRENTEAFFGQGTRLTVV.

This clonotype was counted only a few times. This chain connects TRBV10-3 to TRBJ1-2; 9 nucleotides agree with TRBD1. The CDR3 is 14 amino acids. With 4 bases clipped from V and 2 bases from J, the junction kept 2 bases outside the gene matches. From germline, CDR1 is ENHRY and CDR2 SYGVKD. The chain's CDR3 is CAISGTGENYGYTF. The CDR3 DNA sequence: TGTGCCATCAGTGGGACAGGGGAGAACTATGGCTACACCTTC.

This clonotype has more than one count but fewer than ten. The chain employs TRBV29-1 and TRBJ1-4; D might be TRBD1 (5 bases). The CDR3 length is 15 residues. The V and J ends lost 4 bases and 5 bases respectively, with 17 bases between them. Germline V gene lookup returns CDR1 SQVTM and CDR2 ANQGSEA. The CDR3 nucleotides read TGCAGCGTTGTTCAATTCGGGGGTGCGAATGAAAAACTGTTTTTT. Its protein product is CSVVQFGGANEKLFF.

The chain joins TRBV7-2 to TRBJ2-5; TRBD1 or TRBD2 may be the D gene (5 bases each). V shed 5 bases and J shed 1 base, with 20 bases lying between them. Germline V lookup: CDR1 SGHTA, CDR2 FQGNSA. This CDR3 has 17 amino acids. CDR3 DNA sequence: TGTGCCAGCAGCCGGGGCGCAGGGAATAGGGGCCAAGAGACCCAGTACTTC. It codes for CASSRGAGNRGQETQYF. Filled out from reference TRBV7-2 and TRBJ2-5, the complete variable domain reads GAGVSQSPSNKVTEKGKDVELRCDPISGHTALYWYRQSLGQGLEFLIYFQGNSAPDKSGLPSDRFSAERTGGSVSTLTIQRTQQEDSAVYLCASSRGAGNRGQETQYFGPGTRLLVL.

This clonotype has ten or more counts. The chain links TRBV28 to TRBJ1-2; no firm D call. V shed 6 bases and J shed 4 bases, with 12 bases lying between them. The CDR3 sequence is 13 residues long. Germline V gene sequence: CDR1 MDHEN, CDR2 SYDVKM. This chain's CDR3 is CASSQGRTYGYTF. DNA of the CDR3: TGTGCCAGCAGCCAAGGACGGACCTATGGCTACACCTTC.

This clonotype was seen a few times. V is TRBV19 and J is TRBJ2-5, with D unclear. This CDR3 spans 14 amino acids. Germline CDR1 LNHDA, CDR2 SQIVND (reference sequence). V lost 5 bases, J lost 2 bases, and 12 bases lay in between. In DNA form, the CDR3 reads TGTGCCAGTAGTCGACTTGTAAAACAAGAGACCCAGTACTTC. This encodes CASSRLVKQETQYF.

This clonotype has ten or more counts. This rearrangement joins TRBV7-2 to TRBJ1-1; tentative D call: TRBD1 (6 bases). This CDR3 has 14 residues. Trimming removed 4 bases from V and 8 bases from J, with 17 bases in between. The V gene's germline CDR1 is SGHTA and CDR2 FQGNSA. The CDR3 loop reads CASSSGPGAREAFF. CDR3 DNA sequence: TGTGCCAGCAGCTCAGGACCGGGGGCCAGGGAAGCTTTCTTT.

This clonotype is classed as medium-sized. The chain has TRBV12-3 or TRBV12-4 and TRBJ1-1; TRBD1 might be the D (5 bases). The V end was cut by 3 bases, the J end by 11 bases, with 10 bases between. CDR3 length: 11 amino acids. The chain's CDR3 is CASSLRGDAFF. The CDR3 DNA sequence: TGTGCCAGCAGTTTGAGAGGGGATGCTTTCTTT.

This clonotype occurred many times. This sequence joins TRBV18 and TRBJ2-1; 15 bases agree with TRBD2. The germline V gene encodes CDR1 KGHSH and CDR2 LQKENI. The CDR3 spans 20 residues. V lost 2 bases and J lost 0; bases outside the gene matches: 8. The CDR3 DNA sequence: TGTGCCAGCTCACCAAAGGGACTAGCGGGAGGAGGGAGCTCCTACAATGAGCAGTTCTTC. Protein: CASSPKGLAGGGSSYNEQFF. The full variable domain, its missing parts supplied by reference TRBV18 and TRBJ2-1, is NAGVMQNPRHLVRRRGQEARLRCSPMKGHSHVYWYRQLPEEGLKFMVYLQKENIIDESGMPKERFSAEFPKEGPSILRIQQVVRGDSAAYFCASSPKGLAGGGSSYNEQFFGPGTRLTVL.

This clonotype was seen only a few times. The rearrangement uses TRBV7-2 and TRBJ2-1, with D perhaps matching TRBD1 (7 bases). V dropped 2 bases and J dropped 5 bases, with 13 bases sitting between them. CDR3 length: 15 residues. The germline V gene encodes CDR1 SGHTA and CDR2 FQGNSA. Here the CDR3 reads CASSLQTGRHNEQFF. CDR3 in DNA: TGTGCCAGCAGCTTACAGACAGGGAGGCACAATGAGCAGTTCTTC. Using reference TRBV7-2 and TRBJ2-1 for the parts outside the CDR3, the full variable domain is GAGVSQSPSNKVTEKGKDVELRCDPISGHTALYWYRQSLGQGLEFLIYFQGNSAPDKSGLPSDRFSAERTGGSVSTLTIQRTQQEDSAVYLCASSLQTGRHNEQFFGPGTRLTVL.

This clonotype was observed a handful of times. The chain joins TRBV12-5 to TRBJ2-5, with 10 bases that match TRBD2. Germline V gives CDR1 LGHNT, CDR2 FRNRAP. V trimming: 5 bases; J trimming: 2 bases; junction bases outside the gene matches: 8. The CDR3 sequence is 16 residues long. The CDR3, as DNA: TGTGCTAGTGGTGCAGGAGCGGGGGGGTATCAAGAGACCCAGTACTTC. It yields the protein CASGAGAGGYQETQYF.

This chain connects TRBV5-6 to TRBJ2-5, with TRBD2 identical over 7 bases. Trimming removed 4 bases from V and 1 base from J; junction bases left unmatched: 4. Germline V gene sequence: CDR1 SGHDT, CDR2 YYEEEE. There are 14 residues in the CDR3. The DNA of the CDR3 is TGTGCCAGCAGCGTAGCGGGCCGCCAAGAGACCCAGTACTTC. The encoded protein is CASSVAGRQETQYF.

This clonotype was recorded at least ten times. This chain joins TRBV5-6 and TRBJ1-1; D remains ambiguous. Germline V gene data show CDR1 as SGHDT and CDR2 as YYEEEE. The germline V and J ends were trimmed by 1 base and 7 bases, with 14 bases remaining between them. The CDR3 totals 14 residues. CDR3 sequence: CASSLLVVRDEAFF. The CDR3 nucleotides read TGTGCCAGCAGCTTGTTAGTGGTTAGAGATGAAGCTTTCTTT. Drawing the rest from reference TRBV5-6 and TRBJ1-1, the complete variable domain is DAGVTQSPTHLIKTRGQQVTLRCSPKSGHDTVSWYQQALGQGPQFIFQYYEEEERQRGNFPDRFSGHQFPNYSSELNVNALLLGDSALYLCASSLLVVRDEAFFGQGTRLTVV.

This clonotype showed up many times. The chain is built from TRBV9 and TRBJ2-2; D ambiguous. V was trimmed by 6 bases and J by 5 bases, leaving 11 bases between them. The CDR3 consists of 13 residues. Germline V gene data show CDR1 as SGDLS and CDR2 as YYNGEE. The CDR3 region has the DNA TGTGCCAGCAAGTCCTCCGGGACCGGGGAGCTGTTTTTT. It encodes CASKSSGTGELFF.

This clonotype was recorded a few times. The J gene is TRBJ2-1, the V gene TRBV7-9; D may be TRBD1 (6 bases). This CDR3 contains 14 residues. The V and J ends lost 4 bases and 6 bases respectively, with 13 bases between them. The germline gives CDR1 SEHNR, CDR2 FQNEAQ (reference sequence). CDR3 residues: CASSSTQGFNEQFF. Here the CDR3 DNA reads TGTGCCAGCAGCTCAACACAGGGTTTCAATGAGCAGTTCTTC. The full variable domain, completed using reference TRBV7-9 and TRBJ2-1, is DTGVSQNPRHKITKRGQNVTFRCDPISEHNRLYWYRQTLGQGPEFLTYFQNEAQLEKSRLLSDRFSAERPKGSFSTLEIQRTEQGDSAMYLCASSSTQGFNEQFFGPGTRLTVL.

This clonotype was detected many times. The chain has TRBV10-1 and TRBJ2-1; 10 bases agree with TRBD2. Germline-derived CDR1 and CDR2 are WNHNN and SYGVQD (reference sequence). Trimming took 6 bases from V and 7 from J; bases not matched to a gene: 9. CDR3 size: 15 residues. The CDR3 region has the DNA TGCGCCAGCAGCCTCGGCCTAGCGGGAGAGAATGAGCAGTTCTTC. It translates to CASSLGLAGENEQFF.

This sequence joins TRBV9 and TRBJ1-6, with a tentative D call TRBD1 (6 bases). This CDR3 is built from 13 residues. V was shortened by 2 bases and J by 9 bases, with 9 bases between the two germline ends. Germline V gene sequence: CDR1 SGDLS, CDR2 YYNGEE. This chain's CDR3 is CASSVRRGSPLHF. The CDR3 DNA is TGTGCCAGCAGCGTTCGCAGGGGTTCACCCCTCCACTTT.

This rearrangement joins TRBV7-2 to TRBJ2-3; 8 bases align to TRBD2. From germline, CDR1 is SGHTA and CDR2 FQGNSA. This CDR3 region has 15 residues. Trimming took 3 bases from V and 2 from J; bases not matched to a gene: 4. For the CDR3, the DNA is TGTGCCAGCAGCTTCGAGCGGGGGATCACAGATACGCAGTATTTT. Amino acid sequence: CASSFERGITDTQYF.

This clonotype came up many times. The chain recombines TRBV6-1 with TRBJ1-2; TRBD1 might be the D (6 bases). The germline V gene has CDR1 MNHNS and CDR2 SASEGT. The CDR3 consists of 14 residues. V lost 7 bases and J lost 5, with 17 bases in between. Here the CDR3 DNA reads TGTGCCAGCATCGAAGGCGGGGGCCGGTATGGCTACACCTTC. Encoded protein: CASIEGGGRYGYTF.

The CDR3 reads CASSQGAGNTIYF. The CDR3 DNA sequence: TGTGCCAGCAGCCAGGGAGCTGGAAACACCATATATTTT. The chain is built from TRBV16 and TRBJ1-3; D is unclear. The V end was cut by 3 bases, the J end by 2 bases, with 5 bases between. The CDR3 runs to 13 residues. Germline V gives CDR1 KGHSY, CDR2 FQNENV.

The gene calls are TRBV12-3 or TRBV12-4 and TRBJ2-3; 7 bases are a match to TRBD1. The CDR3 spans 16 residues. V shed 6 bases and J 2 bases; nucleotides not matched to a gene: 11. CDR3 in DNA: TGTGCCAGCAGCCTATTAACAGGGGTGCCCACAGATACGCAGTATTTT. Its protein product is CASSLLTGVPTDTQYF.

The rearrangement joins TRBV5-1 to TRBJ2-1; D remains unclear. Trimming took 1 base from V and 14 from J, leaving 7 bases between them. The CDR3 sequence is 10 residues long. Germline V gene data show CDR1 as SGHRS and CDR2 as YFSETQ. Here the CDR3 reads CASSLPLEFF. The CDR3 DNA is TGCGCCAGCAGCTTGCCTCTGGAGTTCTTC.

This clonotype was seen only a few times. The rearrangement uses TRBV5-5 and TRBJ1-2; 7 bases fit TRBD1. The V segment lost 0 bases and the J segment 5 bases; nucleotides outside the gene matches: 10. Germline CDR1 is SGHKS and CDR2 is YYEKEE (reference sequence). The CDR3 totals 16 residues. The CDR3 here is CASSLVMAGGTYGYTF. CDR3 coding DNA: TGTGCCAGCAGCTTGGTTATGGCAGGGGGGACATATGGCTACACCTTC.

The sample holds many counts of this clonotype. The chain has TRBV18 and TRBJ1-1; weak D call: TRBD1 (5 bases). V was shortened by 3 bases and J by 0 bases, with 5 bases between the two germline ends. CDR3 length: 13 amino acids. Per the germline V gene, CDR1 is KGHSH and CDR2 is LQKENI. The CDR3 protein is CASSPGLNTEAFF. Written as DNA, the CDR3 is TGTGCCAGCTCACCGGGACTGAACACTGAAGCTTTCTTT.

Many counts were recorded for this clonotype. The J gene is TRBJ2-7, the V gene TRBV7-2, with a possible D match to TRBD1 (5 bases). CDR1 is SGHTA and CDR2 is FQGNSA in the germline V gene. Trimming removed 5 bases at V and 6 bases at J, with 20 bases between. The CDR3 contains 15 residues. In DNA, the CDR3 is TGTGCCAGCAGCAAACAGGTTGACGTCTCCCCCGAGCAGTACTTC. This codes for CASSKQVDVSPEQYF.